Only one count was recorded for the clone carrying this TCR beta chain. What it recognizes is unknown. Both 60 Vbeta primers and 13 Jbeta primers went into the PCR. This table comes from immunoSEQ multiplex PCR, and its TCRdb copy is limited to in-frame clones, with some not included. Altogether under 200,000 clones are present, roughly 80% being singletons, with the ten largest covering about 0.77%. Per germline, CDR1 MDHEN and CDR2 SYDVKM. The ends were cut back, 4 bases at V and 0 bases at J, with 13 bases in the middle. This CDR3 contains 16 residues. The data are from a study of cytomegalovirus exposure and HLA in healthy donors. In the study overall: HLA-typed donors were the source of approximately 80 million unique TCRs held in an early data release. Across some 400 genotyped donors, more than 75% landed in the Caucasian-associated ancestry cluster.

Findings and caveats of the study: A link between a missense DCLRE1C variant and TCR beta V- and J-gene trimming emerged from a later analysis. In vitro assays verified that a few CMV-associated chains recognized CMV antigens specifically.

The chain recombines TRBV28 with TRBJ1-3; D not certain. Sequencing input: PBMCs. This TCR was recovered from a woman under 30 in good health and CMV-seronegative. CDR3 sequence reads: CASSSVEGSSGNTIYF. The CDR3 coding sequence is TGTGCCAGCAGTTCTGTTGAAGGGAGCTCTGGAAACACCATATATTTT. Combining the CDR3 with reference TRBV28 and TRBJ1-3 gives the whole variable domain DVKVTQSSRYLVKRTGEKVFLECVQDMDHENMFWYRQDPGLGLRLIYFSYDVKMKEKGDIPEGYSVSREKKERFSLILESASTNQTSMYLCASSSVEGSSGNTIYFGEGSWLTVV.